Given below is one T cell receptor beta chain in context. Its antigen has not been determined. Qualities for individual bases were not recorded, and no much larger clone is one base off. Enrolling through a virtual design, the prospective study's participants ranged in age from roughly 18 to 90 years and lived across 20 to 30 United States geographic areas. Cohort assignment in the prospective study relied on participant-reported clinical history from a screening survey and a study questionnaire. ImmuneRACE Cohort 3 recovered participants were defined by two consecutive negative NP/OP PCR tests, healthcare professional clearance, or symptom resolution. Mobile phlebotomists in the prospective study collected whole blood, serum and a nasopharyngeal or oropharyngeal swab from every participant. Over an approximately 2-month period, participants in the prospective study had the option of providing additional blood draws and questionnaires. Blood samples from the prospective study were shipped frozen or at room temperature prior to DNA extraction.

Trimming takes 0 bases off V and 5 bases off J; junction bases not matched to a gene: 9. As encoded in the germline V gene, CDR1 is SGDLS while CDR2 is YYNGEE. Including the terminal cysteine and phenylalanine, the CDR3 comprises 17 residues. Only CDR3 DNA is held: 51 bases, read in frame from base 1. TCRbeta CDR3 regions were amplified from genomic DNA by means of the immunoSEQ Assay, a bias-controlled multiplex PCR. In the paper's pipeline: The number of nucleated cells in each sample was estimated from the amplification of reference gene primers within the assay. To quantify the absolute abundance of each unique TCRbeta CDR3 rearrangement, sequence reads were collapsed and filtered. For each sample, productive Simpson clonality was calculated by taking the square root of Simpson's diversity index across productive rearrangements. Held by TCRdb, this immuneACCESS table contains in-frame sequences only and omits some clones. Under half of the omission traces to an unresolved V gene where checked; the cause of the rest is unknown. That table is the source of V, J and clone size, and D and trimming were worked out from the DNA. For this sample there are approximately 280,000 clones; about nine tenths appear just once. Approximately 2% of the sample rests with the top ten.

The source of the sample is a study of blood T cell repertoires in COVID-19 (dated by TCRdb to 2018 to 2021). Some background on the complete study: Samples covering the acute and convalescent phases of COVID-19 were provided by collaborators in the United States, Italy and Spain. The prospective study material was composed of cDNA or gDNA derived from T cells, B-cell-depleted T cells, or PBMCs. The dataset comprised deeply sampled blood TCRbeta repertoires from subjects exposed to, actively infected with, or recovered from COVID-19. The repertoires were released in a freely available public database meant as a resource for research on the immune response to SARS-CoV-2. Samples came from the ongoing ImmuneRACE study (first 160 participants) plus 1,254 subjects from 6 global collaborators. The sample metadata nearly always contained a de-identified subject ID, COVID-19 status, age in years and sex. HLA class I and class II types, where available, came from metadata supplied by the sample provider rather than from assay-based typing. What the research found in general, with its limitations: The amount of clinical and demographic metadata varied by source and participant and was provided uncurated.

The sequencing sample was made of PBMCs or T cells enriched from blood (not recorded which). The V and J segments used are TRBV9 and TRBJ2-3; TRBD2 aligns with 10 central bases. The source is a woman aged 55-69 years who had recovered from COVID-19. The bases are TGTGCCAGCAGCGTAGGGGCGGCTAGCGGGAGTGGAGATACGCAGTATTTT. Translated, this gives CASSVGAASGSGDTQYF.